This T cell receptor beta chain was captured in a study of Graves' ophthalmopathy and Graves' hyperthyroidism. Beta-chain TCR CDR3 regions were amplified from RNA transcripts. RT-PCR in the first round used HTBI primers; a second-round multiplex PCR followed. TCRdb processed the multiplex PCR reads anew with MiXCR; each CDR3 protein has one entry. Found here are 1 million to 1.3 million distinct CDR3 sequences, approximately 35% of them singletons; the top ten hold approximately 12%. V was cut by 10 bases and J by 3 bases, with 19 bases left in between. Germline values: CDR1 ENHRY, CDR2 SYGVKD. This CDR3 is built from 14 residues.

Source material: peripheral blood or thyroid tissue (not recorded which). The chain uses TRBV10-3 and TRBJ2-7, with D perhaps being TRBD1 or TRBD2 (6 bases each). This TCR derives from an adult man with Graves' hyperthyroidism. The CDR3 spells CASSLGGYDYEQYF. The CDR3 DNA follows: TGTGCCAGCAGCCTCGGGGGCTATGACTACGAGCAGTACTTC.